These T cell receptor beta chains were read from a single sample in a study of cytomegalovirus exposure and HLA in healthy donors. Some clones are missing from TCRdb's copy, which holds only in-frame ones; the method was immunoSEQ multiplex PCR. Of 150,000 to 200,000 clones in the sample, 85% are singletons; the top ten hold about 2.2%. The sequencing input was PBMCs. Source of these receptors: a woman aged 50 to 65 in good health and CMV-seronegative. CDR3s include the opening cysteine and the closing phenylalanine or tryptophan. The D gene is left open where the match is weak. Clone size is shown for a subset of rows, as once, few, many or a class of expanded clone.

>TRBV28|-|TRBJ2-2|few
TGTGCCAGCACCTTTGGTAGCGGATTGACCGGGGAGCTGTTTTTT
CASTFGSGLTGELFF
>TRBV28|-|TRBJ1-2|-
TGTGCCAGCAGTCCCTACCATAACTATGGCTACACCTTC
CASSPYHNYGYTF
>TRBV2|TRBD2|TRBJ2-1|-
TGTGCCAGCACCAAACCCGAGGGGGTAGCGGGAGTCAATGAGCAGTTCTTC
CASTKPEGVAGVNEQFF
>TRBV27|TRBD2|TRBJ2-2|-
TGTGCCAGCAACCCCCTCCGTGCTAGCGGGAGGGAGGGCACCGGGGAGCTGTTTTTT
CASNPLRASGREGTGELFF
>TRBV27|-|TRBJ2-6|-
TGTGCCAGCAGTTTACAGGGAAGGGGTGGGGCCAACGTCCTGACTTTC
CASSLQGRGGANVLTF
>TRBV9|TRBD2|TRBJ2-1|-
TGTGCCAGCAGCGTAAGGGGAGGGCCGAATGGGGAGCAGTTCTTC
CASSVRGGPNGEQFF
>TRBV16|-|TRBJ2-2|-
TGTGCCAGCAGCCAATCTCTAAGGGGCTTGAACACCGGGGAGCTGTTTTTT
CASSQSLRGLNTGELFF
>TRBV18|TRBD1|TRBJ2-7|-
TGTGCCAGCTCACCACGGCAGGGGGCCTCCTACGAGCAGTACTTC
CASSPRQGASYEQYF
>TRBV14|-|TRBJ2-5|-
TGTGCCAGCAGCCAAGATGGGCCCCGGATAGGGACCCAGTACTTC
CASSQDGPRIGTQYF
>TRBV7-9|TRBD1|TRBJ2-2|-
TGTGCCAGCAGCTTACCGGGACAGTTCGTAAACACCGGGGAGCTGTTTTTT
CASSLPGQFVNTGELFF
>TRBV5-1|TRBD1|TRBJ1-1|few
TGCGCCAGCAGCTTGGCCACAGGGGTGGTCACTGAAGCTTTCTTT
CASSLATGVVTEAFF
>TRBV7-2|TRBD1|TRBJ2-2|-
TGTGCCAGCAGCTACCGACAGGGCCCCGGGGAGCTGTTTTTT
CASSYRQGPGELFF
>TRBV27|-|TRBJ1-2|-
TGTGCCAGCAGTTTATCGGGGCAGGGCCTCTATGGCTACACCTTC
CASSLSGQGLYGYTF
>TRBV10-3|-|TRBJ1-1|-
TGTGCCATCAGTGAGTCGGGAGGCCTGAACACTGAAGCTTTCTTT
CAISESGGLNTEAFF
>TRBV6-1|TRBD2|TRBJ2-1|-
TGTGCCAGCAGTGCCACACTAGCGGGAGGGCCGGGGAATGAGCAGTTCTTC
CASSATLAGGPGNEQFF
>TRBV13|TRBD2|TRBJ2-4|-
TGTGCCAGCAGTCTTCGACTAGCGGGAGAGTTGGGCATTCAGTACTTC
CASSLRLAGELGIQYF
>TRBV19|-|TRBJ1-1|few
TGTGCCAGTAGTATAGCCGGGACAACAGAAGCTTTCTTT
CASSIAGTTEAFF
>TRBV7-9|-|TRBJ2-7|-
TGTGCCAGCAGCCCCCCTGGACACGGCGTAAGCTCCTACGAGCAGTACTTC
CASSPPGHGVSSYEQYF
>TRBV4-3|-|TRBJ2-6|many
TGCGCCAGCAGCCAAGATCGGAGTACCGGGGCCAACGTCCTGACTTTC
CASSQDRSTGANVLTF
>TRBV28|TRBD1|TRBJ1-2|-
TGTGCCAGCAGTTCACCCGGGACAGGGGACTATGGCTACACCTTC
CASSSPGTGDYGYTF
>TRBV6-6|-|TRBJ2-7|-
TGTGCCAGCAGCCCCCGGGACACCGACGAGCAGTACTTC
CASSPRDTDEQYF
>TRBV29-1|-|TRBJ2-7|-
TGCAGCGCGCTACGGAGCTACGAGCAGTACTTC
CSALRSYEQYF
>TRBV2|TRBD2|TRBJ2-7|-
TGTGCCAGCAGTGAAACTCTAGCGGTGACCTACGAGCAGTACTTC
CASSETLAVTYEQYF
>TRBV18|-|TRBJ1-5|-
TGTGCCAGCTCACCGACAGCGTATAGCAATCAGCCCCAGCATTTT
CASSPTAYSNQPQHF
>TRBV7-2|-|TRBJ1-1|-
TGTGCCAGCAGCTCCCAGTGGTCGAGGGACACTGAAGCTTTCTTT
CASSSQWSRDTEAFF
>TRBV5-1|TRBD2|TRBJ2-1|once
TGCGCCAGCAGCCCGAACACGGTCCGGGAGGACAATGAGCAGTTCTTC
CASSPNTVREDNEQFF
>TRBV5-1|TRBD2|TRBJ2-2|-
TGCGCCAGCAGCGAGTTTGCAGCGGGAGGGACCGGGGAGCTGTTTTTT
CASSEFAAGGTGELFF
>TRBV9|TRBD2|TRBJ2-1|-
TGTGCCAGCAGCCTTGGACTAGCGGATTACAATGAGCAGTTCTTC
CASSLGLADYNEQFF